The source of this T cell receptor beta chain is a study of cytomegalovirus exposure and HLA in healthy donors. Germline assignment: CDR1 SGDLS and CDR2 YYNGEE. V lost 4 bases and J lost 5, with 6 bases in between. The CDR3 covers 12 residues. The assay was immunoSEQ multiplex PCR, and TCRdb's table has in-frame clones only and misses some. The sample records around 100,000 clones, about 95% being singletons. The sequence derives from a woman aged 18-29 years in good health and CMV-seronegative. The sample was PBMCs. The V call is TRBV9, the J call TRBJ2-2, with D uncertain. CDR3 DNA sequence: TGTGCCAGCAGCACTACTACCGGGGAGCTGTTTTTT. Its translation is CASSTTTGELFF.